Listed below are T cell receptor beta chains from one sample, sequenced in a study of cytomegalovirus exposure and HLA in healthy donors. Profiled with immunoSEQ multiplex PCR; TCRdb holds only in-frame clones, not every one. The table records 150,000 or so clones, approximately 86% of them present only once. The specimen sequenced was PBMCs. The source of these receptors is a woman under 30 in good health and CMV-seronegative. The conserved cysteine and the conserved F or W are not part of the CDR3 here. D genes are given only for firm matches.

v_gene	d_gene	CDR3aa
TRBV10-3	.	AISESKSGGNQPQH
TRBV2	.	ASKPPPASNEKLF
TRBV7-8	TRBD1	ASSSGQGKKLF
TRBV28	.	ASRGQGLSGANVLT
TRBV19	.	ASSIGNEQY
TRBV27	.	ASSLSGTTNYGYT
TRBV11-2	.	ASSLDRGGNQPQH
TRBV28	TRBD1	ASSFRTGGGETQY
TRBV6-1	.	ASSEAWEDTQY
TRBV7-6	TRBD1	ASSLGQGIGNTIY
TRBV2	.	ASSRPGPLGDYGYT
TRBV27	.	ASSLRQMQTEAF
TRBV27	TRBD1	ASLDRERDTQY
TRBV4-1	.	ASKSPGVSPLH
TRBV27	.	ASRPGEGGGPQH
TRBV5-1	TRBD2	ASSLLAGVNTGELF
TRBV5-1	.	ASSLEQYTEAF